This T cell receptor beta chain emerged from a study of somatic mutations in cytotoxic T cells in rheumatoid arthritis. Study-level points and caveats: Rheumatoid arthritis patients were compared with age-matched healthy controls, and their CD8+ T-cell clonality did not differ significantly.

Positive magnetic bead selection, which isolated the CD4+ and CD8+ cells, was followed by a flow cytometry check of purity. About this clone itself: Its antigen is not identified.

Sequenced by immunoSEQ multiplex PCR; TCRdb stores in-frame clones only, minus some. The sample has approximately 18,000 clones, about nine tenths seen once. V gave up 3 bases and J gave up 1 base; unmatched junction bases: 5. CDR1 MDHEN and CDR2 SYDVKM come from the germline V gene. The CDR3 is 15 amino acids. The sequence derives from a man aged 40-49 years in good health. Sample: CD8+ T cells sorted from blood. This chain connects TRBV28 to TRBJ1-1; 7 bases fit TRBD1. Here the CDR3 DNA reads TGTGCCAGCAGTTTTCCTGGACAGGAGAACACTGAAGCTTTCTTT. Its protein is CASSFPGQENTEAFF. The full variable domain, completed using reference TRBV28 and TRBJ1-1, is DVKVTQSSRYLVKRTGEKVFLECVQDMDHENMFWYRQDPGLGLRLIYFSYDVKMKEKGDIPEGYSVSREKKERFSLILESASTNQTSMYLCASSFPGQENTEAFFGQGTRLTVV.